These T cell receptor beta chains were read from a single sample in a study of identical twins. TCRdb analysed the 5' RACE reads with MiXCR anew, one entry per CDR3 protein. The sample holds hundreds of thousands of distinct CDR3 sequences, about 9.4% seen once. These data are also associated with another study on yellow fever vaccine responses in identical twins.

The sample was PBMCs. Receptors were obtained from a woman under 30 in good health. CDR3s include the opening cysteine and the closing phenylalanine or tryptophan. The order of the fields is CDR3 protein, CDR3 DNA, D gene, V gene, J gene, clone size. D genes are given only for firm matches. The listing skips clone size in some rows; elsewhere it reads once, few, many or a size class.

CDR3 protein: CSAAQLEGFSNQPQHF; CDR3 DNA: TGCAGTGCCGCCCAGCTTGAGGGCTTCAGCAATCAGCCCCAGCATTTT; D gene: -; V gene: TRBV20-1; J gene: TRBJ1-5; clone size: few
CDR3 protein: CASNPIGGADRYEQFF; CDR3 DNA: TGTGCCAGCAACCCAATCGGGGGGGCCGATCGGTATGAGCAGTTCTTC; D gene: TRBD2; V gene: TRBV5-6; J gene: TRBJ2-1; clone size: many
CDR3 protein: CASSYKGLNRAGGPDTQYF; CDR3 DNA: TGTGCCAGCAGTTATAAGGGTTTAAATCGAGCGGGAGGGCCAGATACGCAGTATTTT; D gene: TRBD2; V gene: TRBV6-5; J gene: TRBJ2-3; clone size: -
CDR3 protein: CASSSPGGSDTQYF; CDR3 DNA: TGTGCCAGCAGCTCCCCAGGGGGCAGCGATACGCAGTATTTT; D gene: TRBD1; V gene: TRBV7-2; J gene: TRBJ2-3; clone size: few
CDR3 protein: CASSLVGSRNEQFF; CDR3 DNA: TGCGCCAGCAGCTTGGTGGGTAGCCGCAATGAGCAGTTCTTC; D gene: -; V gene: TRBV5-1; J gene: TRBJ2-1; clone size: many
CDR3 protein: CASSFRQTDQPQHF; CDR3 DNA: TGTGCCAGCAGTTTCCGACAGACGGATCAGCCCCAGCATTTT; D gene: -; V gene: TRBV28; J gene: TRBJ1-5; clone size: -
CDR3 protein: CASSSSGDGSEQYF; CDR3 DNA: TGTGCCAGCAGCTCCTCAGGGGACGGCTCCGAGCAGTACTTC; D gene: -; V gene: TRBV7-9; J gene: TRBJ2-7; clone size: few
CDR3 protein: CASRNGLASDEQYF; CDR3 DNA: TGTGCCAGCAGAAACGGACTAGCTTCTGACGAGCAGTACTTC; D gene: TRBD2; V gene: TRBV12-3/TRBV12-4; J gene: TRBJ2-7; clone size: -
CDR3 protein: CASSLGTTPGREPQHF; CDR3 DNA: TGTGCCAGCAGCTTGGGTACCACACCGGGGCGCGAGCCCCAGCATTTT; D gene: -; V gene: TRBV7-2; J gene: TRBJ1-5; clone size: -
CDR3 protein: CASSPHRAGETQYF; CDR3 DNA: TGTGCCAGCAGCCCACATAGGGCGGGAGAGACCCAGTACTTC; D gene: -; V gene: TRBV28; J gene: TRBJ2-5; clone size: few
CDR3 protein: CASSPSSSGSETQYF; CDR3 DNA: TGTGCCAGCTCACCAAGTTCTAGCGGGAGTGAGACCCAGTACTTC; D gene: TRBD2; V gene: TRBV18; J gene: TRBJ2-5; clone size: few
CDR3 protein: CSARDVSGIREQYF; CDR3 DNA: TGCAGTGCTAGAGATGTTAGCGGGATCCGCGAGCAGTACTTC; D gene: TRBD2; V gene: TRBV20-1; J gene: TRBJ2-7; clone size: few
CDR3 protein: CASSPRGVYGYTF; CDR3 DNA: TGTGCCAGCAGCCCACGAGGGGTATATGGCTACACCTTC; D gene: -; V gene: TRBV4-2; J gene: TRBJ1-2; clone size: -
CDR3 protein: CASSPNRGSSSYEQYF; CDR3 DNA: TGTGCCAGCAGCCCGAACAGGGGGTCTAGCTCCTACGAGCAGTACTTC; D gene: TRBD1; V gene: TRBV12-3/TRBV12-4; J gene: TRBJ2-7; clone size: many
CDR3 protein: CASRKSGGRTEAFF; CDR3 DNA: TGTGCCAGCAGGAAGTCAGGCGGGAGGACTGAAGCTTTCTTT; D gene: -; V gene: TRBV7-9; J gene: TRBJ1-1; clone size: few
CDR3 protein: CASSVVQGGLTDTQYF; CDR3 DNA: TGTGCCAGCAGCGTAGTACAGGGGGGTCTCACAGATACGCAGTATTTT; D gene: TRBD1; V gene: TRBV9; J gene: TRBJ2-3; clone size: -
CDR3 protein: CASSPLTSGNNEQYF; CDR3 DNA: TGTGCCAGCAGTCCCTTAACTAGCGGGAACAACGAGCAGTACTTC; D gene: TRBD2; V gene: TRBV27; J gene: TRBJ2-7; clone size: -
CDR3 protein: CASSFRAEGLLYNEQFF; CDR3 DNA: TGTGCCAGCAGTTTTAGGGCGGAGGGGCTACTATACAATGAGCAGTTCTTC; D gene: -; V gene: TRBV27; J gene: TRBJ2-1; clone size: -
CDR3 protein: CASSLGDRIQETQYF; CDR3 DNA: TGTGCTAGCAGCTTAGGGGATAGGATTCAAGAGACCCAGTACTTC; D gene: -; V gene: TRBV7-7; J gene: TRBJ2-5; clone size: few
CDR3 protein: CASSLKKTVTEGVTGANVLTF; CDR3 DNA: TGTGCCAGCAGCCTAAAAAAGACAGTGACTGAGGGGGTCACTGGGGCCAACGTCCTGACTTTC; D gene: -; V gene: TRBV9; J gene: TRBJ2-6; clone size: -
CDR3 protein: CASSQSNIRRDSPLHF; CDR3 DNA: TGCGCCAGCAGCCAGTCAAACATAAGGAGGGACTCACCCCTCCACTTT; D gene: -; V gene: TRBV5-1; J gene: TRBJ1-6; clone size: few
CDR3 protein: CASSLRQGLIYEQYF; CDR3 DNA: TGTGCCAGCAGCCTTAGACAGGGATTAATTTACGAGCAGTACTTC; D gene: TRBD1; V gene: TRBV7-9; J gene: TRBJ2-7; clone size: few
CDR3 protein: CAISDRRDSYEQYF; CDR3 DNA: TGTGCCATCAGTGACCGTAGAGACTCCTACGAGCAGTACTTC; D gene: -; V gene: TRBV10-3; J gene: TRBJ2-7; clone size: -
CDR3 protein: CASRSRGPHEQYF; CDR3 DNA: TGTGCCAGCAGGTCCAGGGGGCCTCACGAGCAGTACTTC; D gene: TRBD1; V gene: TRBV5-5; J gene: TRBJ2-7; clone size: -
CDR3 protein: CASSPRTGHVYEQYF; CDR3 DNA: TGTGCCAGCAGTCCCAGGACAGGCCATGTCTACGAGCAGTACTTC; D gene: TRBD1; V gene: TRBV27; J gene: TRBJ2-7; clone size: few
CDR3 protein: CASSLPDGPNEKLFF; CDR3 DNA: TGTGCCAGCAGCTTGCCCGACGGCCCTAATGAAAAACTGTTTTTT; D gene: -; V gene: TRBV5-5; J gene: TRBJ1-4; clone size: -
CDR3 protein: CASSLGEYRDGGADTQYF; CDR3 DNA: TGTGCCAGCAGCTTAGGAGAGTACCGGGACGGCGGAGCAGATACGCAGTATTTT; D gene: -; V gene: TRBV7-6; J gene: TRBJ2-3; clone size: -
CDR3 protein: CASSHGLAVQETQYF; CDR3 DNA: TGTGCCAGCAGCCATGGACTAGCGGTTCAAGAGACCCAGTACTTC; D gene: TRBD2; V gene: TRBV4-2; J gene: TRBJ2-5; clone size: few
CDR3 protein: CASSEETGYYEQYF; CDR3 DNA: TGTGCCAGCAGCGAGGAAACAGGGTACTACGAGCAGTACTTC; D gene: -; V gene: TRBV2; J gene: TRBJ2-7; clone size: -
CDR3 protein: CASSDSKEGISGANVLTF; CDR3 DNA: TGTGCCAGCAGTGATTCGAAGGAGGGGATCTCTGGGGCCAACGTCCTGACTTTC; D gene: -; V gene: TRBV6-4; J gene: TRBJ2-6; clone size: -
CDR3 protein: CASLLSRASGTTDTQYF; CDR3 DNA: TGTGCCAGCCTACTATCCCGGGCTAGCGGGACCACAGATACGCAGTATTTT; D gene: TRBD2; V gene: TRBV5-5; J gene: TRBJ2-3; clone size: few
CDR3 protein: CASSITGETYNEQFF; CDR3 DNA: TGCGCCAGCAGCATTACAGGGGAGACCTACAATGAGCAGTTCTTC; D gene: TRBD1; V gene: TRBV5-1; J gene: TRBJ2-1; clone size: few
CDR3 protein: CASSTPGGGTSGGTTLYEQYF; CDR3 DNA: TGTGCCAGCAGCACGCCCGGAGGTGGGACTAGCGGGGGTACGACGTTGTACGAGCAGTACTTC; D gene: TRBD2; V gene: TRBV7-6; J gene: TRBJ2-7; clone size: -
CDR3 protein: CSATIAGIQETQYF; CDR3 DNA: TGCAGTGCTACAATAGCGGGGATCCAAGAGACCCAGTACTTC; D gene: TRBD2; V gene: TRBV20-1; J gene: TRBJ2-5; clone size: few
CDR3 protein: CASSYRGGIDEQFF; CDR3 DNA: TGTGCCAGCAGTTACCGGGGCGGGATAGATGAGCAGTTCTTC; D gene: -; V gene: TRBV6-5; J gene: TRBJ2-1; clone size: many
CDR3 protein: CASSQGLHTGGSIYEQYF; CDR3 DNA: TGTGCCAGCAGCCAAGGGCTGCACACAGGGGGGTCCATCTACGAGCAGTACTTC; D gene: TRBD1; V gene: TRBV3-1; J gene: TRBJ2-7; clone size: few
CDR3 protein: CASSLEVSVGRLGGDF; CDR3 DNA: TGTGCCAGCAGCTTGGAAGTATCAGTTGGCCGCCTTGGGGGCGACTTC; D gene: -; V gene: TRBV5-5; J gene: TRBJ2-5; clone size: -
CDR3 protein: CASSPTPTGTYEQYF; CDR3 DNA: TGTGCCAGCAGCCCGACCCCGACGGGCACCTACGAGCAGTACTTC; D gene: -; V gene: TRBV5-6; J gene: TRBJ2-7; clone size: few
CDR3 protein: CSVVDPLNYGYTF; CDR3 DNA: TGCAGCGTTGTGGACCCTCTTAACTATGGCTACACCTTC; D gene: -; V gene: TRBV29-1; J gene: TRBJ1-2; clone size: many
CDR3 protein: CASSRTDRAPDTQYF; CDR3 DNA: TGCGCCAGCAGCCGAACTGACAGGGCCCCAGATACGCAGTATTTT; D gene: TRBD1; V gene: TRBV5-1; J gene: TRBJ2-3; clone size: -
CDR3 protein: CAWSGSGYEQYF; CDR3 DNA: TGTGCCTGGAGTGGATCGGGTTACGAGCAGTACTTC; D gene: -; V gene: TRBV30; J gene: TRBJ2-7; clone size: -
CDR3 protein: CSAPGQPTAETQYF; CDR3 DNA: TGCAGTGCCCCTGGACAGCCCACTGCGGAGACCCAGTACTTC; D gene: -; V gene: TRBV20-1; J gene: TRBJ2-5; clone size: -
CDR3 protein: CSARGETNTEAFF; CDR3 DNA: TGCAGTGCTAGGGGGGAGACGAACACTGAAGCTTTCTTT; D gene: -; V gene: TRBV20-1; J gene: TRBJ1-1; clone size: few
CDR3 protein: CASNLDRGQTQYF; CDR3 DNA: TGTGCCAGCAACCTCGACAGGGGTCAAACCCAGTACTTC; D gene: TRBD1; V gene: TRBV28; J gene: TRBJ2-5; clone size: few
CDR3 protein: CASSLAIAEITDTQYF; CDR3 DNA: TGCGCCAGCAGCTTGGCCATAGCGGAGATCACAGATACGCAGTATTTT; D gene: -; V gene: TRBV5-1; J gene: TRBJ2-3; clone size: few
CDR3 protein: CAISDAGEYTDTQYF; CDR3 DNA: TGTGCCATCAGTGATGCGGGGGAGTACACAGATACGCAGTATTTT; D gene: TRBD2; V gene: TRBV10-3; J gene: TRBJ2-3; clone size: -
CDR3 protein: CASSLGGGGAETQYF; CDR3 DNA: TGTGCCAGCAGTTTAGGTGGCGGGGGGGCGGAGACCCAGTACTTC; D gene: TRBD2; V gene: TRBV27; J gene: TRBJ2-5; clone size: -
CDR3 protein: CASRPGANPSSSYEQYF; CDR3 DNA: TGTGCCAGCAGACCCGGGGCCAACCCCTCCTCCTCCTACGAGCAGTACTTC; D gene: -; V gene: TRBV12-3/TRBV12-4; J gene: TRBJ2-7; clone size: many
CDR3 protein: CASALTRIIPDTQYF; CDR3 DNA: TGTGCTAGTGCCCTGACAAGAATCATCCCAGATACGCAGTATTTT; D gene: -; V gene: TRBV12-5; J gene: TRBJ2-3; clone size: many
CDR3 protein: CAISESGAWVESLHF; CDR3 DNA: TGTGCCATCAGTGAGTCTGGAGCATGGGTGGAATCCCTCCACTTT; D gene: -; V gene: TRBV10-3; J gene: TRBJ1-6; clone size: few
CDR3 protein: CASSLRAGQGDEQYF; CDR3 DNA: TGCGCCAGCAGCCTCCGGGCGGGACAGGGGGACGAGCAGTACTTC; D gene: TRBD1; V gene: TRBV5-1; J gene: TRBJ2-7; clone size: -
CDR3 protein: CASRDRLAGGSYNEQFF; CDR3 DNA: TGTGCCAGCAGGGATCGACTAGCGGGAGGGTCCTACAATGAGCAGTTCTTC; D gene: TRBD2; V gene: TRBV7-9; J gene: TRBJ2-1; clone size: -
CDR3 protein: CASSRLAGGLYQETQYF; CDR3 DNA: TGTGCCAGCAGCCGACTAGCGGGGGGACTTTACCAAGAGACCCAGTACTTC; D gene: TRBD2; V gene: TRBV7-9; J gene: TRBJ2-5; clone size: many
CDR3 protein: CASSLSGTSPNQPQHF; CDR3 DNA: TGTGCCAGCAGCTTATCCGGGACCTCCCCCAATCAGCCCCAGCATTTT; D gene: -; V gene: TRBV7-9; J gene: TRBJ1-5; clone size: few
CDR3 protein: CASSQPAGGRANYNEQFF; CDR3 DNA: TGTGCCAGCAGCCAACCCGCGGGAGGGAGGGCGAATTACAATGAGCAGTTCTTC; D gene: TRBD2; V gene: TRBV3-1; J gene: TRBJ2-1; clone size: few